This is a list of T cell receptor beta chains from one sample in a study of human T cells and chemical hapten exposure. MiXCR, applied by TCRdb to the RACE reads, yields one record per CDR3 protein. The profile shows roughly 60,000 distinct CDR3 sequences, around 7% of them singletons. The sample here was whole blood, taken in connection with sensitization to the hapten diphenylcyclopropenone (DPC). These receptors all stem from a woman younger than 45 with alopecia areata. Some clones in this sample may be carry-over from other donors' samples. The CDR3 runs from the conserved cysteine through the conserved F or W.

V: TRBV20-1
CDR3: CSARDTPSSGGLDTQYF

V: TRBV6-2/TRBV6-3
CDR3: CASRDSLAGEKLFF

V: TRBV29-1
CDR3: CSVVGEIEAFF

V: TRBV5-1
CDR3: CASSLDWKNIQYF

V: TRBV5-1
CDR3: CASSPGQIVNYGYTF

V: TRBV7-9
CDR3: CASSQSWDRVDTEAFF

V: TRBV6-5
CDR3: CASSRRGNQPQHF

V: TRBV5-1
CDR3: CASSSTLSSYEQYF

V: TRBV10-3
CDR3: CAISEGRQSNTEAFF

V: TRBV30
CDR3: CAWRTPGAGKLFF

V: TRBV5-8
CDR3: CASSFGGLSDTQYF

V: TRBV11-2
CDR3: CASSGQGTEAFF

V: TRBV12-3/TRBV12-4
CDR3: CASSSPTLNSGANVLTF

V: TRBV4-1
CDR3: CASSQPGRRQGYEQYF

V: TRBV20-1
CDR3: CSASRAANTEAFF

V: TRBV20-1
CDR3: CSARDPRGQNEQFF

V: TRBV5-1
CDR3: CASSLGLEQPQHF

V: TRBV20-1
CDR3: CSARDLGGPNTEAFF

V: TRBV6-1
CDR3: CASSGQLPGRGGEAFF

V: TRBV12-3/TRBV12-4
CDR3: CASSGQARPDTQYF

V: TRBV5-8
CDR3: CASSLVMRSNTEAFF

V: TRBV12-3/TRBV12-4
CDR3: CASSFGGNQPQHF

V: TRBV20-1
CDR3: CSARRGQGASEQYF

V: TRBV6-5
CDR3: CASSPRGRENYGYTF

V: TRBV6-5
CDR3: CASSSVFTNTEAFF

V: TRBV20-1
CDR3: CSARVLNGGRGPYGDTF

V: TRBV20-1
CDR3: CSASDTTSGYYEQYF

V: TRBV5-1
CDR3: CASSGHRRDEAFF

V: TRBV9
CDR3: CASSVSEQGEAFF

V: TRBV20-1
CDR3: CSAGQGAEKLFF

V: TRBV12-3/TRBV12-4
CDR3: CASRGGDEQFF

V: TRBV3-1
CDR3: CASSHGDYGYTF

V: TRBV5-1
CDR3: CASSLVRTIGMGEQYF

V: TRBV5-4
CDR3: CASSLELAGGGTDTQYF

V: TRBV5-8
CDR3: CASRPTGSSSYNSPLHF

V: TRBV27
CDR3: CASSSRGITDTQYF

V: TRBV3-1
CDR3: CASSQVRQGNTGELFF

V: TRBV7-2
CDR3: CASRLQTVYNSPLHF

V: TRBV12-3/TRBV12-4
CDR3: CASSLEDGRNSPLHF

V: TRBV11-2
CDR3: CASSSHTETQYF

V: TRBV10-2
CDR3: CASSESEVNYGYTF